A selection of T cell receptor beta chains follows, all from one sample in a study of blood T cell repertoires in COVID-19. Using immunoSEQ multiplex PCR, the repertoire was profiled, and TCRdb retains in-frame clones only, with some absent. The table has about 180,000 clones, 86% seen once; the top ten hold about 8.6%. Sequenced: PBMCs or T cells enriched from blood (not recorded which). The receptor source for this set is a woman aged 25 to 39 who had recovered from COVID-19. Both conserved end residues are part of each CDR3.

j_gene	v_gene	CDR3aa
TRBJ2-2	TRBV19	CATGERRVTGELFF
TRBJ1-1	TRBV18	CASSPNRGTEAFF
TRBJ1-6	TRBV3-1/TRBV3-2	CASSQEYGDYYNSPLHF
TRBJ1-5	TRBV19	CASSISQEPQHF
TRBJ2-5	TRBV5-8	CASSLMASGILTQYF
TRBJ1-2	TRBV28	CASSGDWGQGLGGYTF
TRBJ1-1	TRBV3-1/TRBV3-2	CASSQRLREGEAFF
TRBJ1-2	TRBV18	CASSSQGQGILGYGYTF
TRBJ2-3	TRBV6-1	CASSEVKGSRTDTQYF
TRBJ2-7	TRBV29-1	CSVGDTPGEQYF
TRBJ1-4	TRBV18	CASSPIGRRSNNEKLFF
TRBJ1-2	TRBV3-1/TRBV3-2	CASSQERSRANYGYTF
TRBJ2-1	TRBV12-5	CASGLAPGQVLAGQYSYNEQFF
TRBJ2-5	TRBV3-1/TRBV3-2	CASSQSRVGETQYF
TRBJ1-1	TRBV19	CASSSRTAFGDAEAFF
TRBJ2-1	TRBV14	CASSQPGLEQFF
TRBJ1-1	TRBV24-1	CATSDPKSGNTEAFF
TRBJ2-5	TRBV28	CASSFSIRGLETQYF
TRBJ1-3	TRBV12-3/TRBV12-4	CASTPLEGNTIYF
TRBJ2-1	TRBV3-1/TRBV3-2	CASSQVGLAGNEQFF